The 31 T cell receptor beta chains in this list originate from one sample, sequenced in a study of CD8 T cells in Susac syndrome. RNA totalling about 0.5 to 1 ug underwent reverse transcription with random hexamers. TCRdb re-called the immunoSEQ multiplex PCR reads through MiXCR, storing one row per CDR3 protein. The sample lists over 200,000 distinct CDR3 sequences, roughly 94% occurring once. The sequenced sample was CD4+ T cells from PBMCs. The receptors originated from a human donor with multiple sclerosis.

In its sample, this clonotype was seen once. The V call is TRBV7-2, the J call TRBJ1-3; 7 bases align to TRBD1. CDR1 is SGHTA, CDR2 FQGNSA, per germline. This CDR3 has 15 amino acids. V trimming: 1 base; J trimming: 4 bases; junction bases outside the gene matches: 4. DNA of the CDR3: TGTGCCAGCAGCTTAGTGACAGGGTCCGGAAACACCATATATTTT. This encodes CASSLVTGSGNTIYF. Based on the CDR3 plus reference TRBV7-2 and TRBJ1-3, the full variable domain is GAGVSQSPSNKVTEKGKDVELRCDPISGHTALYWYRQSLGQGLEFLIYFQGNSAPDKSGLPSDRFSAERTGGSVSTLTIQRTQQEDSAVYLCASSLVTGSGNTIYFGEGSWLTVV.

The chain has TRBV28 and TRBJ2-5, with 8 positions matching TRBD1. Germline loops: CDR1 MDHEN, CDR2 SYDVKM. This CDR3 has 16 residues. Germline trimming cut 6 bases from V and 2 bases from J; bases unmatched to any gene: 11. The CDR3 region has the DNA TGTGCCAGCAGCTTCCTCGGACAGGGCCGTCAAGAGACCCAGTACTTC. Its translation is CASSFLGQGRQETQYF. Together with reference TRBV28 and TRBJ2-5, the CDR3 gives the full variable domain: DVKVTQSSRYLVKRTGEKVFLECVQDMDHENMFWYRQDPGLGLRLIYFSYDVKMKEKGDIPEGYSVSREKKERFSLILESASTNQTSMYLCASSFLGQGRQETQYFGPGTRLLVL.

V is TRBV20-1 and J is TRBJ2-6; possibly TRBD2 for D (5 bases). CDR3 length: 15 residues. V was trimmed by 3 bases and J by 0 bases, leaving 9 bases between them. Per the germline V gene, CDR1 is DFQATT and CDR2 is SNEGSKA (reference sequence). CDR3 protein: CSARSGDSGANVLTF. CDR3 in DNA: TGCAGTGCTAGGTCCGGGGACTCTGGGGCCAACGTCCTGACTTTC.

The chain links TRBV16 to TRBJ2-7; the match to TRBD1 covers 7 bases. Germline loops: CDR1 KGHSY, CDR2 FQNENV. This CDR3 is built from 14 residues. The ends lost 4 bases at V and 7 bases at J; junction bases unmatched: 10. The CDR3 bases are TGTGCCAGCAGCCCAGCCCGACAGGGACGAGAGCAGTACGTC. This encodes CASSPARQGREQYV.

The chain joins TRBV18 to TRBJ1-2; TRBD1 agrees at 7 bases. The CDR3 length is 15 residues. The V segment lost 5 bases and the J segment 8 bases; nucleotides outside the gene matches: 14. Germline V gives CDR1 KGHSH, CDR2 LQKENI. CDR3 sequence (DNA): TGTGCCAGCTCAAATCTCCGGGACAGAAAATTGGGCTACACCTTC. This sequence encodes CASSNLRDRKLGYTF.

The rearrangement joins TRBV13 to TRBJ2-5; 10 bases agree with TRBD2. CDR1 is PRHDT and CDR2 is FYEKMQ in the germline V gene (reference sequence). Trimming cost V 0 bases and J 4 bases; bases outside gene matches: 8. This CDR3 region has 17 residues. This chain's CDR3 is CASSLGLLAGDGETQYF. CDR3 sequence (DNA): TGTGCCAGCAGCTTAGGCCTTCTAGCGGGGGACGGAGAGACCCAGTACTTC.

V and J are TRBV5-4 and TRBJ2-2; D is possibly TRBD2 (5 bases). Germline V gives CDR1 SGHNT, CDR2 YYREEE (reference sequence). The V end lost 2 bases, the J end lost 2 bases, and 13 bases lay between the germline ends. The CDR3 loop spans 16 amino acids. CDR3 nucleotide sequence: TGTGCCAGCAGCTTCACCGGACTTCTCAACACCGGGGAGCTGTTTTTT. Translated: CASSFTGLLNTGELFF.

This chain links TRBV20-1 with TRBJ2-5, with 9 nucleotides matching TRBD2. The CDR3 sequence is 16 residues long. V lost 1 base to trimming and J lost 4 bases; unmatched junction nucleotides: 10. Germline V gene data show CDR1 as DFQATT and CDR2 as SNEGSKA (reference sequence). CDR3 nucleotides: TGCAGTGCTAGAGTGAATAGCGGGGGAATTACAGAGACCCAGTACTTC. This codes for CSARVNSGGITETQYF.

The chain links TRBV29-1 to TRBJ2-5, with D perhaps matching TRBD2 (6 bases). Germline CDR1 reads SQVTM; CDR2 reads ANQGSEA. This CDR3 comprises 12 residues. Trimming removed 8 bases from V and 5 bases from J, with 15 bases in between. CDR3 amino acids: CSTDRGGETQYF. The CDR3, as DNA: TGCAGCACCGATCGGGGAGGTGAGACCCAGTACTTC.

The chain joins TRBV27 to TRBJ1-1; D ambiguous. The length of the CDR3 is 13 residues. Germline V CDR1 and CDR2: MNHEY, SMNVEV (reference sequence). V lost 5 bases, J lost 0 bases, and 7 bases lay in between. CDR3 sequence reads: CASSGSMNTEAFF. The CDR3, as DNA: TGTGCCAGCAGTGGCAGCATGAACACTGAAGCTTTCTTT.

V gene TRBV7-9 combines with J gene TRBJ1-5; 7 positions match TRBD1. This CDR3 comprises 16 residues. Germline V CDR1 and CDR2: SEHNR, FQNEAQ (reference sequence). V shed 4 bases, J shed 3 bases, and the junction held 9 bases outside the gene matches. This CDR3 reads CASSYSTGTVNQPQHF. The DNA for the CDR3 is TGTGCCAGCAGCTATTCCACCGGGACAGTCAATCAGCCCCAGCATTTT.

The chain links TRBV30 to TRBJ2-7; no clear D gene. The V gene's germline CDR1 is GTSNPN and CDR2 SVGIG (reference sequence). This CDR3 contains 15 residues. V was trimmed by 1 base and J by 5 bases, leaving 18 bases between them. In DNA, the CDR3 is TGTGCCTGGAGTGCATTGGACGGATTCTCTGACGAGCAGTACTTC. Translated: CAWSALDGFSDEQYF.

The J gene is TRBJ1-2, the V gene TRBV12-3 or TRBV12-4; D uncertain. Trimming left V 3 bases short and J 2 bases short, with 7 bases between. CDR3 length equals 13 residues. CDR3 protein: CASSFESNYGYTF. Here the CDR3 DNA reads TGTGCCAGCAGTTTTGAAAGCAACTATGGCTACACCTTC.

This clonotype is a singleton in its sample. The chain recombines TRBV9 with TRBJ2-3; D is unclear. CDR3 length equals 15 residues. Trimming removed 0 bases at V and 0 bases at J, with 8 bases between. Germline values: CDR1 SGDLS, CDR2 YYNGEE. The CDR3 DNA reads as TGTGCCAGCAGCGTAGGAAGCTCCAGCACAGATACGCAGTATTTT. This codes for CASSVGSSSTDTQYF. Filled out from reference TRBV9 and TRBJ2-3, the complete variable domain reads DSGVTQTPKHLITATGQRVTLRCSPRSGDLSVYWYQQSLDQGLQFLIQYYNGEERAKGNILERFSAQQFPDLHSELNLSSLELGDSALYFCASSVGSSSTDTQYFGPGTRLTVL.

The V call is TRBV15, the J call TRBJ1-2; 9 positions match TRBD1. The CDR3 loop spans 13 amino acids. Per the germline V gene, CDR1 is LNHNV and CDR2 is YYDKDF (reference sequence). V lost 5 bases to trimming and J lost 5 bases; unmatched junction nucleotides: 3. The CDR3 DNA reads TGTGCCACCAGCCGGGACAGGGAGTATGGCTACACCTTC. This encodes CATSRDREYGYTF.

The chain links TRBV4-2 to TRBJ1-1; D perhaps matches TRBD1 (6 bases). V was trimmed by 6 bases and J by 1 base, leaving 24 bases between them. The CDR3 spans 18 residues. CDR1 and CDR2 from the germline V gene are LGHNA and YNFKEQ. As DNA, the CDR3 is TGTGCCAGCAGTCACATCCTGGGGGGCGCGGCAGGGAACACTGAAGCTTTCTTT. Translation gives CASSHILGGAAGNTEAFF.

The chain recombines TRBV9 with TRBJ2-5, with D perhaps given as TRBD1 or TRBD2 (5 bases each). V shed 0 bases and J shed 5 bases, with 14 bases lying between them. The CDR3 length is 15 residues. Germline CDR1 SGDLS, CDR2 YYNGEE. The DNA of the CDR3 is TGTGCCAGCAGCGTAGAGCAGGGACCCTGGGAGACCCAGTACTTC. Its protein product is CASSVEQGPWETQYF.

V usage is TRBV20-1 and J usage is TRBJ1-2; D is unclear. The V gene's germline CDR1 is DFQATT and CDR2 SNEGSKA (reference sequence). Trimming took 0 bases from V and 5 from J, leaving 1 base between them. This CDR3 contains 10 residues. The CDR3 here is CSAREYGYTF. CDR3 bases: TGCAGTGCTAGAGAGTATGGCTACACCTTC.

The rearrangement links TRBV20-1 to TRBJ2-3; the D gene is possibly TRBD2 (6 bases). The CDR3 runs to 11 residues. Trimming removed 5 bases from V and 6 bases from J, with 9 bases in between. Germline lookup yields CDR1 DFQATT and CDR2 SNEGSKA (reference sequence). CDR3 sequence: CSASEGDTQYF. Here the CDR3 DNA reads TGCAGTGCTTCGGAGGGGGATACGCAGTATTTT.

The chain recombines TRBV2 with TRBJ2-5; D perhaps matches TRBD1 (7 bases). V lost 1 base and J 5 bases, leaving 17 bases between the germline ends. Per germline, CDR1 SNHLY and CDR2 FYNNEI. The CDR3 sequence is 16 residues long. For the CDR3, the DNA is TGTGCCAGCAGTGAAGGGAGGGACAGAAAGGGGGAGACCCAGTACTTC. The encoded protein is CASSEGRDRKGETQYF.

This sequence joins TRBV12-3 or TRBV12-4 and TRBJ1-1, with D unresolved. Trimming removed 6 bases from V and 6 bases from J, with 11 bases in between. The CDR3 sequence is 12 residues long. The CDR3 is CASSLLAAEAFF. The CDR3 bases are TGTGCCAGCAGCCTCCTAGCAGCTGAAGCTTTCTTT.

This sequence joins TRBV12-5 and TRBJ1-1; D gene unclear. The germline CDR1 and CDR2 sequences are LGHNT and FRNRAP. This CDR3 has 14 amino acids. Between the trimmed V and J ends, which lost 2 bases and 1 base, there was a span of 8 bases. The CDR3 nucleotides read TGTGCTAGTGGTTTGCACGGTAGGAACACTGAAGCTTTCTTT. This translates into CASGLHGRNTEAFF.

The rearrangement links TRBV30 to TRBJ1-1; TRBD1 aligns across 7 bases. This CDR3 comprises 13 residues. Looked up from germline, CDR1 is GTSNPN and CDR2 is SVGIG (reference sequence). The ends lost 5 bases at V and 0 bases at J; junction bases unmatched: 3. The chain's CDR3 is CAWATGMNTEAFF. The CDR3 region has the DNA TGTGCCTGGGCGACAGGGATGAACACTGAAGCTTTCTTT.

This sequence joins TRBV29-1 and TRBJ2-3; unclear D gene. The V and J ends lost 7 bases and 3 bases respectively, with 17 bases between them. The CDR3 has 14 amino acids. CDR1 is SQVTM and CDR2 is ANQGSEA in the germline V gene. The CDR3 DNA follows: TGCAGCGCATCAACGGGCTCCGGAACAGATACGCAGTATTTT. It is translated as CSASTGSGTDTQYF.

The genes are TRBV7-2 and TRBJ2-2, with 8 positions matching TRBD2. The germline gives CDR1 SGHTA, CDR2 FQGNSA. Unmatched junction bases numbered 9, after V lost 5 bases and J lost 4 bases. This CDR3 spans 16 amino acids. The CDR3 DNA follows: TGTGCCAGCAGCCCAAACGCGGGGGGCGTCACCGGGGAGCTGTTTTTT. It yields the protein CASSPNAGGVTGELFF.

The chain carries TRBV12-3 or TRBV12-4 and TRBJ2-5, with D perhaps being TRBD1 or TRBD2 (6 bases each). V lost 1 base and J lost 4, with 10 bases in between. The CDR3 covers 14 residues. CDR3 loop: CASSLVGGGETQYF. The CDR3 bases are TGTGCCAGCAGTTTAGTAGGGGGAGGAGAGACCCAGTACTTC.

The chain combines TRBV29-1 with TRBJ1-1; tentative D call: TRBD1 (5 bases). The CDR3 totals 16 residues. Deletions cut 0 bases from V and 0 bases from J, with 14 bases between. The germline CDR1 and CDR2 sequences are SQVTM and ANQGSEA. The chain's CDR3 is CSVEDTSGFMNTEAFF. The CDR3 coding sequence is TGCAGCGTTGAAGATACCTCAGGGTTCATGAACACTGAAGCTTTCTTT.

The rearrangement uses TRBV4-1 and TRBJ1-2, with TRBD1 identical over 11 bases. From germline, CDR1 is MGHRA and CDR2 YSYEKL. Trimming removed 4 bases from V and 4 bases from J; junction bases left unmatched: 5. This CDR3 is 15 amino acids long. In DNA form, the CDR3 reads TGCGCCAGCAGCCTCCGGGACAGGGGGGCCTATGGCTACACCTTC. Its translation is CASSLRDRGAYGYTF.

The chain uses TRBV19 and TRBJ1-2, with D uncertain. This CDR3 is 17 amino acids long. The germline V gene has CDR1 LNHDA and CDR2 SQIVND (reference sequence). Trimming took 4 bases from V and 3 from J, leaving 21 bases between them. The CDR3 reads CASSTRTYGRSDYGYTF. The CDR3 DNA follows: TGTGCCAGTAGTACCCGAACCTATGGAAGATCGGACTATGGCTACACCTTC.

This chain connects TRBV14 to TRBJ2-7, with unresolved D. CDR1 and CDR2 (germline): SGHDN, FVKESK. This CDR3 spans 12 amino acids. The V and J ends lost 4 bases and 4 bases respectively, with 8 bases between them. CDR3 in amino acids: CASSPSVYEQYF. Here the CDR3 DNA reads TGTGCCAGCAGCCCCTCGGTTTACGAGCAGTACTTC.

V and J are TRBV20-1 and TRBJ2-2, with D perhaps TRBD1 or TRBD2 (5 bases each). Trimming left V 5 bases short and J 7 bases short, with 20 bases between. CDR1 is DFQATT, CDR2 SNEGSKA, per germline (reference sequence). The CDR3 sequence is 15 residues long. DNA for the CDR3: TGCAGTGCTCGATACCCCCATGGGGGAAACGGGGAGCTGTTTTTT. Translated: CSARYPHGGNGELFF.